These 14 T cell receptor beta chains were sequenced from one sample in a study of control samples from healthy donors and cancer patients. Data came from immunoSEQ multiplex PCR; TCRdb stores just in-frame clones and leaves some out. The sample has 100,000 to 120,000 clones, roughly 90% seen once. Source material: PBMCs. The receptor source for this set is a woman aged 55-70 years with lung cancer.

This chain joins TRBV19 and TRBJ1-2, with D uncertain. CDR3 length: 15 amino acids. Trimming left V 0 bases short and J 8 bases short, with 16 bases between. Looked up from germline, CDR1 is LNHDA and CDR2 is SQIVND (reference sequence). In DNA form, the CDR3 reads TGTGCCAGTAGTATAGAGGCAGCATCCCGAAGCGGCTACACCTTC. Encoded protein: CASSIEAASRSGYTF.

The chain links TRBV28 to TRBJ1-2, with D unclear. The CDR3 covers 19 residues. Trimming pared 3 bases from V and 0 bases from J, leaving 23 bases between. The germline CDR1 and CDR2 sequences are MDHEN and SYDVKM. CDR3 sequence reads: CASSFPSLGPTQANYGYTF. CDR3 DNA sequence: TGTGCCAGCAGTTTCCCCTCCTTGGGCCCGACCCAAGCTAACTATGGCTACACCTTC.

CDR3 nucleotide sequence: TGTGCCAGCAGTTACCTGGGGCAGGCAGTTTATTCACCCCTCCACTTT. Translation gives CASSYLGQAVYSPLHF. V gene TRBV6-5 combines with J gene TRBJ1-6, with a tentative D call TRBD1 (5 bases). V was clipped by 2 bases and J by 8 bases, with 16 bases between them. Germline CDR1 and CDR2: MNHEY and SVGAGI. CDR3 length equals 16 residues.

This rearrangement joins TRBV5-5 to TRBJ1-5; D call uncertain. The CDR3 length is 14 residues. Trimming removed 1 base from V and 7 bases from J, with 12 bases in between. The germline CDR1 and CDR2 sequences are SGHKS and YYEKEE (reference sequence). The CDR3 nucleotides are TGTGCCAGCAGCTTGTTAAGCGGGAGGCAGCCCCAGCATTTT. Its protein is CASSLLSGRQPQHF.

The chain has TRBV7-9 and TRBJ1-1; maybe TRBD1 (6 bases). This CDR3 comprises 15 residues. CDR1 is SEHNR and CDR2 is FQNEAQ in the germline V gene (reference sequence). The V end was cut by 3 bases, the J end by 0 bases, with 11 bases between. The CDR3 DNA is TGTGCCAGCAGCTTCGGGGGGCTCCTGAACACTGAAGCTTTCTTT. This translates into CASSFGGLLNTEAFF. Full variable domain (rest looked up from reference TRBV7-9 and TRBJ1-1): DTGVSQNPRHKITKRGQNVTFRCDPISEHNRLYWYRQTLGQGPEFLTYFQNEAQLEKSRLLSDRFSAERPKGSFSTLEIQRTEQGDSAMYLCASSFGGLLNTEAFFGQGTRLTVV.

Here the CDR3 reads CASSVGTGRQETQYF. The CDR3 DNA is TGTGCCAGTAGTGTCGGGACAGGGAGGCAAGAGACCCAGTACTTC. The chain employs TRBV19 and TRBJ2-5, with TRBD1 identical over 9 bases. CDR1 is LNHDA and CDR2 is SQIVND in the germline V gene (reference sequence). Losses at the gene ends were 5 bases for V and 2 bases for J; bases not matched to a gene: 6. The CDR3 spans 15 residues.

The CDR3 here is CASSDGQGGYGYTF. The CDR3 DNA is TGTGCCAGCAGCGATGGACAGGGCGGCTATGGCTACACCTTC. The chain recombines TRBV7-3 with TRBJ1-2; 8 bases are shared with TRBD1. Trimming removed 5 bases from V and 4 bases from J; junction bases left unmatched: 6. CDR1 is SGHTA, CDR2 FQGTGA, per germline. CDR3 length: 14 residues.

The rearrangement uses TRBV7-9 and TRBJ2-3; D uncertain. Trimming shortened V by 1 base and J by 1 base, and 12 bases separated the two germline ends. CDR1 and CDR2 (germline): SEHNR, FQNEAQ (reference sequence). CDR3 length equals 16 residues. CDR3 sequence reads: CASSLVLDPRTDTQYF. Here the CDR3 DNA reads TGTGCCAGCAGCTTAGTTCTGGACCCCCGCACAGATACGCAGTATTTT.

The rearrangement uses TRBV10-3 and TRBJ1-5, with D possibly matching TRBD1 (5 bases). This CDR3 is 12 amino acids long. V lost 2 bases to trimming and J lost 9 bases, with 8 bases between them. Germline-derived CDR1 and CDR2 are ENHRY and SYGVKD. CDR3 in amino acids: CAISEEGTPQHF. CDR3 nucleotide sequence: TGTGCCATCAGTGAGGAAGGGACGCCCCAGCATTTT.

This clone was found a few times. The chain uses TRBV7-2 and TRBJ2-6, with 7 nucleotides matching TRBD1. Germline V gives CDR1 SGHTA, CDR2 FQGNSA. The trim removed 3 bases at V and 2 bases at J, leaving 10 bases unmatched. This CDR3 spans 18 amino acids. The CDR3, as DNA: TGTGCCAGCAGCTTCAGCCGTTACAGGGGAACTGGGGCCAACGTCCTGACTTTC. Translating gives CASSFSRYRGTGANVLTF.

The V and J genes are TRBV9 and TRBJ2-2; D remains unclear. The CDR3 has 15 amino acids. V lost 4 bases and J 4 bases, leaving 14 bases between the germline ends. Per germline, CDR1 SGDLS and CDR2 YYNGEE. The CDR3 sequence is CASSPQSTPTGELFF. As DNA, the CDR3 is TGTGCCAGCAGCCCCCAGTCGACCCCCACCGGGGAGCTGTTTTTT.

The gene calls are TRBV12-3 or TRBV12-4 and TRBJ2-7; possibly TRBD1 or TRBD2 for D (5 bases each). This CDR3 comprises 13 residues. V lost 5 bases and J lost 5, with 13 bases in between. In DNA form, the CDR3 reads TGTGCCAGCAGTCCCAATGAGGGACACGAGCAGTACTTC. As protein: CASSPNEGHEQYF.

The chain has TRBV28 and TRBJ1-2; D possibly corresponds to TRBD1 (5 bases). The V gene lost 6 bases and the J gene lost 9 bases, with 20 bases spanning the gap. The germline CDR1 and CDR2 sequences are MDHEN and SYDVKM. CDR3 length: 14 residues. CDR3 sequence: CASRTTTDSPRYTF. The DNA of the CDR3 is TGTGCCAGCAGAACGACAACAGACAGCCCCCGCTACACCTTC.

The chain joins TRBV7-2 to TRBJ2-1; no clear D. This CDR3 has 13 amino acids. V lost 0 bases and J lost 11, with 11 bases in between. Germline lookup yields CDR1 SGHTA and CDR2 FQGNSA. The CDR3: CASSLARWTKQFF. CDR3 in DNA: TGTGCCAGCAGCTTAGCGAGGTGGACCAAGCAGTTCTTC.